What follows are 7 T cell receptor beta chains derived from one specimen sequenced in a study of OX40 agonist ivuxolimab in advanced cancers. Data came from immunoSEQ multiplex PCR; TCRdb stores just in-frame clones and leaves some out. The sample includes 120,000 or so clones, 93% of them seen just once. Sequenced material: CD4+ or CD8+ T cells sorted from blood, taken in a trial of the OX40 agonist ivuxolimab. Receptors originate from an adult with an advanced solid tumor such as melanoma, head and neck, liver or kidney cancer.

The CDR3 protein is CASSQDVRSSSGTTDTQYF. In nucleotides, the CDR3 is TGTGCCAGCAGCCAAGATGTTCGTTCGAGTAGCGGTACCACAGATACGCAGTATTTT. The rearrangement uses TRBV4-2 and TRBJ2-3; TRBD2 is a possible D gene (6 bases). V was pared by 0 bases and J by 2 bases, with 21 bases between. This CDR3 region has 19 residues. Germline values: CDR1 LGHNA, CDR2 YNFKEQ.

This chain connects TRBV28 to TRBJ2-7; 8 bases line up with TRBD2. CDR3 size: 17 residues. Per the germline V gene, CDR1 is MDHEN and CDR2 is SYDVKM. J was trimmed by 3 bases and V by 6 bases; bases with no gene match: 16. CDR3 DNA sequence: TGTGCCAGCAGCCCGGGGGGGGGACCCGGGATTTTCTACGAGCAGTACTTC. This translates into CASSPGGGPGIFYEQYF.

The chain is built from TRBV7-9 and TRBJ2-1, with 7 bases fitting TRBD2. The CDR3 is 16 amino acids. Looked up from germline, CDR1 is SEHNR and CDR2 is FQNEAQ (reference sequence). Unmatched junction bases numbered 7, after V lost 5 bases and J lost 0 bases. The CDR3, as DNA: TGTGCCAGCAGCACTCGAGCGGGAAGCTCCTACAATGAGCAGTTCTTC. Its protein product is CASSTRAGSSYNEQFF. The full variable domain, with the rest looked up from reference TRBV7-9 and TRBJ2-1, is DTGVSQNPRHKITKRGQNVTFRCDPISEHNRLYWYRQTLGQGPEFLTYFQNEAQLEKSRLLSDRFSAERPKGSFSTLEIQRTEQGDSAMYLCASSTRAGSSYNEQFFGPGTRLTVL.

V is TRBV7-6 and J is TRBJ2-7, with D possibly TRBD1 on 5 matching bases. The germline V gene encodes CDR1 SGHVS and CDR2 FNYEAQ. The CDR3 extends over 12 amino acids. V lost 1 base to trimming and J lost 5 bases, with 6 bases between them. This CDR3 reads CASSLEGDEQYF. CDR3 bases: TGTGCCAGCAGCTTAGAAGGGGACGAGCAGTACTTC.

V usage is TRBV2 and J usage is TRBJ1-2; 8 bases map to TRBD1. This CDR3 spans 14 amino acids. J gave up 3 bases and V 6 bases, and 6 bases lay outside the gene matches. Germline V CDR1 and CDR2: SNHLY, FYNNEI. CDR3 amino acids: CASRVDRVDYGYTF. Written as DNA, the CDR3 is TGTGCCAGCAGGGTGGACAGGGTTGACTATGGCTACACCTTC.

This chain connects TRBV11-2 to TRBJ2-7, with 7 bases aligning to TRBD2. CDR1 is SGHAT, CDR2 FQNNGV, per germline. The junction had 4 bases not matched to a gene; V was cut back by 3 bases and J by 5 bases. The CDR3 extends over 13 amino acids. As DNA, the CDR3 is TGTGCCAGCAGCTTGAGCGGGACTAACGAGCAGTACTTC. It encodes CASSLSGTNEQYF.

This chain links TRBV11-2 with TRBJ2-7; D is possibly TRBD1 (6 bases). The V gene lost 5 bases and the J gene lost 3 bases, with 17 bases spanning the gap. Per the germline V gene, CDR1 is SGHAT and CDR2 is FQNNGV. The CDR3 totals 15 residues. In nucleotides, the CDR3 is TGTGCCAGCAGCCCCGGCGGGCAGGGGCGCTACGAGCAGTACTTC. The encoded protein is CASSPGGQGRYEQYF.